This T cell receptor beta chain was identified in a study of response to subunit inactivated influenza vaccine. Study outcomes and limitations: The study's authors posited that every seasonal influenza vaccination enlists few new T cells.

Comment on this clonotype: What it binds is not known.

This CDR3 has 12 amino acids. Germline loops: CDR1 SQVTM, CDR2 ANQGSEA. V was shortened by 2 bases and J by 7 bases, with 12 bases between the two germline ends. MiXCR, applied by TCRdb to the RT-PCR reads, yields one record per CDR3 protein. The sample lists 600,000 to 850,000 distinct CDR3 sequences, 14% occurring once. The specimen comprised PBMCs from blood, sampled roughly 2 weeks before vaccination. V gene TRBV29-1 combines with J gene TRBJ2-7, with D perhaps TRBD1 or TRBD2 (6 bases each). This clonotype was sampled from a man aged 50-59 years who received an inactivated influenza vaccine. CDR3 bases: TGCAGCGTTGAACGAGGGGGGAGGGAGCAGTACTTC. Encoded protein: CSVERGGREQYF.